Below, 13 T cell receptor beta chains from the same sample are listed, as sequenced in a study of blood T cell repertoires in COVID-19. This table comes from immunoSEQ multiplex PCR, and its TCRdb copy is limited to in-frame clones, with some not included. The sample includes over 150,000 clones, 80% seen only once; the top ten take less than 4%. The sample consisted of PBMCs or T cells enriched from blood (not recorded which). All receptors come from a woman aged 55-75 years who had recovered from COVID-19.

This chain joins TRBV24-1 and TRBJ1-5, with TRBD1 matching 9 bases. Germline CDR1 and CDR2: KGHDR and SFDVKD. This CDR3 contains 13 residues. J was trimmed by 12 bases and V by 6 bases; bases with no gene match: 8. CDR3 residues: CATSRTGEVLQHF. The CDR3 DNA sequence: TGTGCCACCAGTAGGACAGGGGAAGTACTCCAGCATTTT.

The table lists this clone with a few counts. This chain links TRBV11-2 with TRBJ2-7; tentatively, D is TRBD2 (6 bases). The CDR3 length is 13 residues. Trimming shortened V by 1 base and J by 6 bases, and 10 bases separated the two germline ends. CDR1 SGHAT and CDR2 FQNNGV come from the germline V gene. DNA for the CDR3: TGTGCCAGCAGCTTAGGTCTAGCGTTCGAGCAGTACTTC. This encodes CASSLGLAFEQYF.

This chain links TRBV6-5 with TRBJ1-1, with TRBD1 as a possible D gene (6 bases). The CDR3 consists of 15 residues. The V and J ends lost 5 bases and 1 base respectively, with 14 bases between them. From germline, CDR1 is MNHEY and CDR2 SVGAGI. DNA for the CDR3: TGTGCCAGCAGTACAACACGCAGGGGGAACACTGAAGCTTTCTTT. Translating it yields CASSTTRRGNTEAFF.

The rearrangement links TRBV11-2 to TRBJ1-4; 7 bases agree with TRBD1. Unmatched junction bases numbered 6, after V lost 5 bases and J lost 3 bases. From germline, CDR1 is SGHAT and CDR2 FQNNGV. This CDR3 is built from 15 residues. The CDR3 DNA sequence: TGTGCCAGCAGCCCCAACAGGGGCCCTAATGAAAAACTGTTTTTT. Its translation: CASSPNRGPNEKLFF.

This clone was seen just once. The chain employs TRBV7-2 and TRBJ2-7; 10 positions match TRBD1. With 1 base clipped from V and 10 bases from J, the junction kept 7 bases outside the gene matches. The CDR3 sequence is 14 residues long. Germline CDR1 is SGHTA and CDR2 is FQGNSA. In DNA, the CDR3 is TGTGCCAGCAGCTTAGTGGGGACAGGGGAAACCCAGTACTTC. It encodes CASSLVGTGETQYF.

This chain uses TRBV9 with TRBJ2-2; TRBD2 aligns across 8 bases. Trimming at V came to 4 bases and at J to 6 bases, leaving 8 bases not matched to a gene. CDR1 is SGDLS, CDR2 YYNGEE, per germline. There are 15 residues in the CDR3. CDR3 sequence reads: CASSLSGLAPGELFF. The CDR3 DNA reads as TGTGCCAGCAGCCTTAGTGGACTAGCCCCCGGGGAGCTGTTTTTT.

The chain is built from TRBV19 and TRBJ1-1, with 9 bases fitting TRBD1. V gave up 6 bases and J gave up 1 base; unmatched junction bases: 3. Germline CDR1 and CDR2: LNHDA and SQIVND (reference sequence). CDR3 length: 14 amino acids. CDR3 sequence (DNA): TGTGCCAGTAGCAGACAGGGGGAGAACACTGAAGCTTTCTTT. It specifies CASSRQGENTEAFF.

The gene calls are TRBV30 and TRBJ2-7; weak D call: TRBD2 (7 bases). The CDR3 loop spans 15 amino acids. V shed 3 bases and J shed 6 bases, with 21 bases lying between them. Germline CDR1 is GTSNPN and CDR2 is SVGIG (reference sequence). The chain's CDR3 is CAWSRIEGGGREQYF. CDR3 nucleotide sequence: TGTGCCTGGAGCAGGATTGAGGGAGGGGGTCGCGAGCAGTACTTC.

The rearrangement uses TRBV18 and TRBJ1-2, with TRBD1 identical over 9 bases. CDR3 length: 14 residues. Germline V gene sequence: CDR1 KGHSH, CDR2 LQKENI. After removal of 2 bases from V and 7 bases from J, the junction contained 5 bases not matched to a gene. CDR3 DNA: TGTGCCAGCTCACCAGGGTCACAGGGGGCTGGCTACACCTTC. It is translated as CASSPGSQGAGYTF.

This clone was seen once. The chain links TRBV27 to TRBJ2-7, with D possibly being TRBD2 (5 bases). V shed 5 bases and J shed 7 bases, with 15 bases lying between them. Per germline, CDR1 MNHEY and CDR2 SMNVEV (reference sequence). This CDR3 is 13 amino acids long. The chain's CDR3 is CASSLRAQREQYF. The CDR3, as DNA: TGTGCCAGCAGTCTACGGGCCCAGCGGGAGCAGTACTTC.

The chain links TRBV12-5 to TRBJ1-5; D is perhaps TRBD1 (6 bases). V was trimmed by 1 base and J by 7 bases, leaving 11 bases between them. This CDR3 has 14 residues. The germline V gene encodes CDR1 LGHNT and CDR2 FRNRAP. The CDR3 loop reads CASGLEAGEQPQHF. The CDR3 DNA reads as TGTGCTAGTGGTTTGGAGGCAGGGGAACAGCCCCAGCATTTT.

The genes are TRBV15 and TRBJ2-7, with 9 bases that match TRBD2. Trimming cost V 0 bases and J 3 bases; bases outside gene matches: 9. The CDR3 contains 17 residues. Germline loops: CDR1 LNHNV, CDR2 YYDKDF (reference sequence). In DNA form, the CDR3 reads TGTGCCACCAGCAGAGATCTAGGCGGGGGGGCCGGCTACGAGCAGTACTTC. This codes for CATSRDLGGGAGYEQYF.

The chain joins TRBV24-1 to TRBJ1-2; D is unresolved. V dropped 3 bases and J dropped 8 bases, with 9 bases sitting between them. The CDR3 length is 12 residues. CDR1 and CDR2 from the germline V gene are KGHDR and SFDVKD. The CDR3 DNA reads TGTGCCACCAGTGATCCCGGGGAAGGCTACACCTTC. This encodes CATSDPGEGYTF.